This entry is about one T cell receptor (beta chain). The antigen remains unidentified. The data were obtained in a study of early T cells in non-severe SARS-CoV-2 infection. For the study at large: Investigators sequenced bulk RNA drawn from unsorted whole blood, and chains remained unpaired. Study findings and constraints: Lookups in VDJdb leaned toward anti-spike CD8 responses and missed private and CD4 specificities.

The CDR3 is made up of 9 amino acids. Individual cDNA molecules carried attached unique molecular identifiers. TCRdb analysed the 5' RACE reads with MiXCR anew, one entry per CDR3 protein. The data show tens of thousands of distinct CDR3 sequences, 9% to 15% seen once. V usage is TRBV21-1 and J usage is TRBJ1-2. TRBV21-1 is shown as a pseudogene. The starting material was whole blood, obtained at baseline. The TCR originated in an adult who was a healthcare worker with PCR-confirmed SARS-CoV-2 infection or an uninfected control (not recorded which). The donor label of this sample is uncertain. In DNA form, the CDR3 reads TGTGCCAGCAGGTCATTCTACACCTTC. Protein sequence: CASRSFYTF.